Listed here are 21 T cell receptor beta chains from one sample, sequenced in a study of blood T cell repertoires in COVID-19. TCRdb's table, derived via immunoSEQ multiplex PCR, lists solely in-frame clones and lacks some. Among about 240,000 clones listed, around 79% were seen once. What was sequenced was peripheral blood. The receptor source for this set is a woman older than 75 with acute or convalescent COVID-19.

Only one count was recorded for this clone. The gene calls are TRBV19 and TRBJ2-6, with D possibly being TRBD2 (6 bases). Germline values: CDR1 LNHDA, CDR2 SQIVND (reference sequence). V was shortened by 4 bases and J by 0 bases, with 19 bases between the two germline ends. This CDR3 has 19 residues. DNA of the CDR3: TGTGCCAGTAGTACCACCCGGGGGAGATTCAACTCTGGGGCCAACGTCCTGACTTTC. Residues: CASSTTRGRFNSGANVLTF.

This clone was recorded once. V and J are TRBV6-5 and TRBJ1-2, with 10 bases aligning to TRBD1. V was pared by 5 bases and J by 8 bases, with 5 bases of the junction left unmatched. Per germline, CDR1 MNHEY and CDR2 SVGAGI. This CDR3 region has 13 residues. CDR3 DNA sequence: TGTGCCAGCAGTAAGGGACAGGGGTGGGGCTACACCTTC. Protein sequence: CASSKGQGWGYTF.

This chain connects TRBV4-3 to TRBJ1-1, with a possible D match to TRBD1 (6 bases). Germline values: CDR1 LGHNA, CDR2 YSLEER. V was clipped by 4 bases and J by 6 bases, with 15 bases between them. The CDR3 length is 14 residues. This CDR3 is CASSLIRGGSEAFF. The CDR3, as DNA: TGCGCCAGCAGCCTGATCAGGGGTGGGTCTGAAGCTTTCTTT.

This chain links TRBV29-1 with TRBJ2-7, with TRBD2 as a possible D gene (6 bases). V dropped 6 bases and J dropped 0 bases, with 15 bases sitting between them. The V gene's germline CDR1 is SQVTM and CDR2 ANQGSEA. There are 14 residues in the CDR3. The CDR3 bases are TGCAGCGTCCGACGGGAGCCCCTCTCCTACGAGCAGTACTTC. Translated, it gives CSVRREPLSYEQYF.

This chain connects TRBV3-1 (or the pseudogene TRBV3-2) to TRBJ1-2; D is perhaps TRBD1 (5 bases). V was clipped by 0 bases and J by 4 bases, with 15 bases between them. The CDR3 length is 16 residues. In germline, CDR1 is LGHDT, CDR2 YNNKEL (reference sequence). The DNA of the CDR3 is TGTGCCAGCAGCCAAGAACATATTAGGGGTTCCTATGGCTACACCTTC. This sequence encodes CASSQEHIRGSYGYTF.

The CDR3: CASSQGQYEQYF. CDR3 DNA: TGTGCCAGCAGCCAGGGACAGTACGAGCAGTACTTC. This rearrangement joins TRBV5-4 to TRBJ2-7; 7 positions match TRBD1. The germline V gene encodes CDR1 SGHNT and CDR2 YYREEE (reference sequence). The CDR3 sequence is 12 residues long. J gave up 4 bases and V 4 bases, and 2 bases lay outside the gene matches.

This clone was detected a few times. This chain links TRBV13 with TRBJ1-3, with a possible D match to TRBD1 (6 bases). The V end was cut by 8 bases, the J end by 3 bases, with 11 bases between. CDR3 length: 13 amino acids. CDR1 and CDR2 from the germline V gene are PRHDT and FYEKMQ (reference sequence). CDR3 bases: TGTGCCAGCCGCTACAGGGATGGAAACACCATATATTTT. It translates to CASRYRDGNTIYF.

This chain connects TRBV5-1 to TRBJ1-1; no firm D call. CDR3 length: 14 residues. Trimming pared 0 bases from V and 3 bases from J, leaving 9 bases between. Germline V gene lookup returns CDR1 SGHRS and CDR2 YFSETQ. CDR3 residues: CASSLAYGYTEAFF. The CDR3 DNA reads as TGCGCCAGCAGCTTGGCCTACGGTTACACTGAAGCTTTCTTT.

A word on this clone: This sample also contains other DNA sequences that code for the same CDR3. This rearrangement joins TRBV5-1 to TRBJ2-2; the match to TRBD2 covers 7 bases. V was pared by 5 bases and J by 6 bases, with 7 bases of the junction left unmatched. Germline loops: CDR1 SGHRS, CDR2 YFSETQ. The CDR3 totals 14 residues. The CDR3 is CASSRVAGAGELFF. CDR3 sequence (DNA): TGCGCCAGCAGTAGGGTAGCGGGCGCCGGGGAGCTGTTTTTT.

The gene calls are TRBV25-1 and TRBJ2-3, with 11 nucleotides matching TRBD2. CDR1 is MGHDK, CDR2 SYGVNS, per germline. The CDR3 is 18 amino acids. The V and J ends lost 2 bases and 5 bases, in that order; junction bases with no gene match: 12. DNA of the CDR3: TGTGCCAGCAGTGAAGTGGGTAGCGGGAGGGCACGAGGAGATACGCAGTATTTT. Translating gives CASSEVGSGRARGDTQYF.

The chain links TRBV6-1 to TRBJ2-7, with 8 bases fitting TRBD1. The CDR3 is 14 residues long. Germline V gene lookup returns CDR1 MNHNS and CDR2 SASEGT. V lost 6 bases to trimming and J lost 3 bases; unmatched junction nucleotides: 7. The CDR3 DNA follows: TGTGCCAGCAGGGCGACAGGGGCTGTCTACGAGCAGTACTTC. Translating it yields CASRATGAVYEQYF.

V gene TRBV14 combines with J gene TRBJ1-4; D gene unclear. CDR1 and CDR2 (germline): SGHDN, FVKESK. The V end lost 2 bases, the J end lost 8 bases, and 3 bases lay between the germline ends. This CDR3 is 11 amino acids long. This CDR3 is CASSQREKLFF. CDR3 in DNA: TGTGCCAGCAGCCAACGGGAAAAACTGTTTTTT.

This clone was seen a handful of times. This chain uses TRBV19 with TRBJ2-7, with D possibly matching TRBD2 (6 bases). Germline V lookup: CDR1 LNHDA, CDR2 SQIVND (reference sequence). The germline V and J ends were trimmed by 5 bases and 6 bases, with 20 bases remaining between them. The CDR3 is 15 amino acids. CDR3 sequence: CASSPHPGGRVEQYF. The CDR3 coding sequence is TGTGCCAGTAGTCCACACCCCGGGGGTCGGGTCGAGCAGTACTTC.

The chain couples TRBV25-1 to TRBJ2-5, with 10 bases matching TRBD1. V was pared by 7 bases and J by 4 bases, with 12 bases of the junction left unmatched. In germline, CDR1 is MGHDK, CDR2 SYGVNS. This CDR3 is 16 amino acids long. This CDR3 reads CASIPTPGQGLETQYF. For the CDR3, the DNA is TGTGCCAGCATCCCAACACCGGGACAGGGGTTAGAGACCCAGTACTTC.

This clone occurred once. This chain connects TRBV6-6 to TRBJ1-3; D unresolved. Looked up from germline, CDR1 is MNHNY and CDR2 is SVGAGI (reference sequence). Trimming took off 6 bases at V and 0 bases at J, with 3 bases between the two ends. CDR3 length: 12 amino acids. CDR3 nucleotide sequence: TGTGCCAGCAGGAGCTCTGGAAACACCATATATTTT. Its protein product is CASRSSGNTIYF.

The J gene is TRBJ1-2, the V gene TRBV9, with D perhaps TRBD1 (5 bases). Germline CDR1 is SGDLS and CDR2 is YYNGEE. The CDR3 is 15 residues long. V was trimmed by 0 bases and J by 2 bases, leaving 11 bases between them. The CDR3 protein is CASSVDGGKNYGYTF. The CDR3 region has the DNA TGTGCCAGCAGCGTAGACGGGGGTAAGAACTATGGCTACACCTTC.

J is TRBJ2-1 and V is TRBV3-1 (or the pseudogene TRBV3-2); 8 bases line up with TRBD2. V shed 1 base, J shed 12 bases, and the junction held 2 bases outside the gene matches. Germline CDR1 and CDR2: LGHDT and YNNKEL (reference sequence). The CDR3 is made up of 12 amino acids. DNA of the CDR3: TGTGCCAGCAGCCAAGCGGCGGGGGGGCAGTTCTTC. Amino acids: CASSQAAGGQFF.

The chain joins TRBV27 to TRBJ1-1; TRBD1 aligns across 7 bases. This CDR3 comprises 15 residues. CDR1 is MNHEY and CDR2 is SMNVEV in the germline V gene (reference sequence). J gave up 10 bases and V 0 bases, and 11 bases lay outside the gene matches. The CDR3 DNA sequence: TGTGCCAGCAGTTTATCAGAGGGGGCGTTCGGTGGAGCTTTCTTT. This sequence encodes CASSLSEGAFGGAFF.

The V and J genes are TRBV27 and TRBJ2-1; 13 bases are a match to TRBD2. Germline V gene data show CDR1 as MNHEY and CDR2 as SMNVEV (reference sequence). V lost 1 base to trimming and J lost 8 bases; unmatched junction nucleotides: 11. The CDR3 has 18 amino acids. The DNA of the CDR3 is TGTGCCAGCAGTTTATGGATACGGACTAGCGGGAGTTTAGATGAGCAGTTCTTC. Amino acids: CASSLWIRTSGSLDEQFF.

This clone was observed a handful of times. The chain recombines TRBV2 with TRBJ2-7; 10 bases align to TRBD1. V shed 4 bases, J shed 3 bases, and the junction held 3 bases outside the gene matches. Germline V lookup: CDR1 SNHLY, CDR2 FYNNEI. CDR3 length: 14 residues. Here the CDR3 DNA reads TGTGCCAGCAGTGCGGACAGGGGGTTCTACGAGCAGTACTTC. Protein product: CASSADRGFYEQYF.

The chain couples TRBV5-6 to TRBJ1-2; the match to TRBD1 covers 8 bases. The CDR3 length is 13 residues. The V gene end was trimmed by 4 bases and the J gene end by 4 bases; junction bases not matched to a gene: 3. Germline values: CDR1 SGHDT, CDR2 YYEEEE. DNA of the CDR3: TGTGCCAGCAGCCGGGGGACAGGCTATGGCTACACCTTC. Translation: CASSRGTGYGYTF.